Shown below are 11 T cell receptor beta chains from a single sample sequenced in a study of blood T cell repertoires in COVID-19. TCRdb keeps only in-frame clones here, not all; method: immunoSEQ multiplex PCR. The sample gives almost 200,000 clones, around four fifths of which show up once; about 0.91% is in the top ten. The sequenced sample was peripheral blood. These receptors came from a man in his sixties with COVID-19, enrolled during active disease.

This clone has only a few counts. V usage is TRBV18 and J usage is TRBJ1-2, with 8 bases aligning to TRBD1. J lost 6 bases, V lost 4 bases, and 1 base had no gene match. Germline lookup yields CDR1 KGHSH and CDR2 LQKENI. The CDR3 contains 12 residues. The CDR3 is CASSRDRHGYTF. CDR3 bases: TGTGCCAGCTCACGGGACAGGCATGGCTACACCTTC.

This chain uses TRBV6-4 with TRBJ2-2; 7 bases map to TRBD2. The germline V gene encodes CDR1 MRHNA and CDR2 SNTAGT. The CDR3 extends over 14 amino acids. Trimming at V came to 2 bases and at J to 3 bases, leaving 0 bases not matched to a gene. CDR3 loop: CASSDGRDTGELFF. CDR3 DNA sequence: TGTGCCAGCAGTGACGGGAGGGACACCGGGGAGCTGTTTTTT.

The chain combines TRBV7-2 with TRBJ1-6; D unclear. The CDR3 runs 15 residues. The germline V gene has CDR1 SGHTA and CDR2 FQGNSA. V was clipped by 1 base and J by 11 bases, with 15 bases between them. The CDR3 spells CASSLERTGRAPLHF. The DNA of the CDR3 is TGTGCCAGCAGCTTAGAGCGGACCGGACGAGCACCCCTCCACTTT.

Only one count was recorded for this clone. V and J are TRBV19 and TRBJ2-2; D might be TRBD2 (6 bases). Germline V CDR1 and CDR2: LNHDA, SQIVND (reference sequence). Trimming took 6 bases from V and 6 from J, leaving 20 bases between them. The CDR3 is 16 amino acids. CDR3 DNA: TGTGCCAGTAGGATCTCGGGAGTCGCAGTGGCCGGGGAGCTGTTTTTT. This encodes CASRISGVAVAGELFF.

This clone has more than one count but fewer than ten. The chain links TRBV5-6 to TRBJ1-2; tentatively, D is TRBD1 (6 bases). Germline V lookup: CDR1 SGHDT, CDR2 YYEEEE. This CDR3 region has 13 residues. Trimming removed 0 bases from V and 8 bases from J, with 11 bases in between. CDR3 amino acids: CASSLGGPTGYTF. CDR3 sequence (DNA): TGTGCCAGCAGCTTGGGGGGGCCAACAGGCTACACCTTC. The variable domain in full, with the rest retrieved from reference TRBV5-6 and TRBJ1-2, is DAGVTQSPTHLIKTRGQQVTLRCSPKSGHDTVSWYQQALGQGPQFIFQYYEEEERQRGNFPDRFSGHQFPNYSSELNVNALLLGDSALYLCASSLGGPTGYTFGSGTRLTVV.

The V call is TRBV4-1, the J call TRBJ2-4; 14 bases are shared with TRBD2. The CDR3 is 17 amino acids. J was trimmed by 7 bases and V by 3 bases; bases with no gene match: 8. Per the germline V gene, CDR1 is MGHRA and CDR2 is YSYEKL. DNA of the CDR3: TGCGCCAGCAGCCACCCAGAGGGACTAGCGGGAGAGAACATTCAGTACTTC. As protein: CASSHPEGLAGENIQYF.

The chain recombines TRBV10-3 with TRBJ2-2; TRBD1 is a possible D gene (5 bases). This CDR3 is 14 amino acids long. Trimming cost V 3 bases and J 6 bases, with 11 bases left between them. CDR1 is ENHRY, CDR2 SYGVKD, per germline. DNA of the CDR3: TGTGCCATCAGTGAAGCAGGGCAGCCCGGGGAGCTGTTTTTT. It yields the protein CAISEAGQPGELFF.

The genes are TRBV9 and TRBJ2-3; 10 bases align to TRBD2. V was pared by 3 bases and J by 3 bases, with 1 base of the junction left unmatched. The CDR3 loop spans 14 amino acids. The germline gives CDR1 SGDLS, CDR2 YYNGEE. CDR3 in amino acids: CASSASGSTDTQYF. The CDR3 DNA sequence: TGTGCCAGCAGCGCTAGCGGGAGTACAGATACGCAGTATTTT.

This rearrangement joins TRBV27 to TRBJ1-6; 7 nucleotides match TRBD1. This CDR3 is built from 14 residues. Germline V gives CDR1 MNHEY, CDR2 SMNVEV (reference sequence). The V gene end was trimmed by 6 bases and the J gene end by 6 bases; junction bases not matched to a gene: 5. The CDR3 region has the DNA TGTGCCAGCAGCTACAGGGGTCCTAATTCACCCCTCCACTTT. It is translated as CASSYRGPNSPLHF.

This chain connects TRBV4-2 to TRBJ1-1, with D perhaps matching TRBD1 (5 bases). V gave up 2 bases and J gave up 0 bases, with 16 bases separating them. This CDR3 has 17 residues. CDR1 is LGHNA and CDR2 is YNFKEQ in the germline V gene. CDR3 sequence: CASSQPRGGPMNTEAFF. DNA for the CDR3: TGTGCCAGCAGCCAACCGAGGGGAGGGCCCATGAACACTGAAGCTTTCTTT.

The V and J genes are TRBV28 and TRBJ2-3, with D perhaps TRBD2 (7 bases). V was cut by 6 bases and J by 0 bases, with 10 bases left in between. The germline V gene has CDR1 MDHEN and CDR2 SYDVKM. CDR3 size: 14 residues. CDR3 region: CASRGGHSTDTQYF. CDR3 DNA: TGTGCCAGCAGGGGGGGGCATAGCACAGATACGCAGTATTTT.